This T cell receptor beta chain came from a study of T cell repertoires in cytomegalovirus infection (dated by TCRdb to about 2019). For the study in its entirety: The HLA type of each donor mattered for the analysis, because public TCR beta signatures pointed to carriage of CMV infection along with the matching HLA type.

Sequencing instrument: Illumina HiSeq 1500. TCRdb redid the processing of the public reads, applying fastp at Q25 and MiXCR, and retained in-frame beta chains. Rows merge per CDR3 protein into single entries with the most common DNA and genes. The sample table shows more than 150,000 distinct CDR3 sequences, and approximately 19% are seen once. Jointly, the top ten make up about 2.9% of the sample. CDR1 and CDR2, looked up from the germline V gene, are LGHNA and YSLEER. At the junction V is shortened by 0 bases and J by 8 bases; bases outside the gene matches: 12. The CDR3 sequence holds 16 residues, the cysteine and phenylalanine included. The only DNA kept is the CDR3, 48 bases in frame from the first base. The investigation overall reported the following: In both this cohort and an independent roughly 400-donor cohort, the cumulative frequency of public TCR beta family members distinguished carriers of CMV infection plus the relevant HLA type. In the ex vivo response, HLA-C-restricted CMV-specific TCR beta clonotypes were dominant, and in two of eight donors the single most frequent clonotype came from this HLA-C-restricted group.

Worth noting for this clonotype: Its specific antigen is unknown. No base quality information exists; no much larger clone differs at one position.

The sample consisted of PBMCs. The receptor's source is a human donor in good health (CMV status not recorded). Some clones in this sample may be carry-over from other donors' samples. The V and J segments used are TRBV4-3 and TRBJ1-2; the central 7 bases match TRBD1. The DNA sequence is given as TGCGCCAGCAGCCAAGAAGGCGCGGAGGGGGCTGGGGGCTACACCTTC. Its protein product is CASSQEGAEGAGGYTF.